This T cell receptor (beta chain) was recovered during a study of blood T cell repertoires in COVID-19. The CDR3 is 15 residues long. CDR1 is SNHLY, CDR2 FYNNEI, per germline. Trimming removed 7 bases at V and 1 base at J, with 16 bases between. Assay used: immunoSEQ multiplex PCR; TCRdb lists only in-frame clones, some missing. Of 200,000 to 250,000 clones detected, roughly 87% appear once; the ten largest clones hold less than 14%. Assignments of participants to cohorts depended upon their own reported clinical history. The TCR sequence derives from a man in his thirties or forties who had recovered from COVID-19. Sample: PBMCs or T cells enriched from blood (not recorded which). The chain links TRBV2 to TRBJ2-5, with TRBD2 as a possible D gene (5 bases). The CDR3 loop reads CASNGFAGSQETQYF. The CDR3 nucleotides read TGTGCCAGCAATGGGTTCGCGGGCAGCCAAGAGACCCAGTACTTC.